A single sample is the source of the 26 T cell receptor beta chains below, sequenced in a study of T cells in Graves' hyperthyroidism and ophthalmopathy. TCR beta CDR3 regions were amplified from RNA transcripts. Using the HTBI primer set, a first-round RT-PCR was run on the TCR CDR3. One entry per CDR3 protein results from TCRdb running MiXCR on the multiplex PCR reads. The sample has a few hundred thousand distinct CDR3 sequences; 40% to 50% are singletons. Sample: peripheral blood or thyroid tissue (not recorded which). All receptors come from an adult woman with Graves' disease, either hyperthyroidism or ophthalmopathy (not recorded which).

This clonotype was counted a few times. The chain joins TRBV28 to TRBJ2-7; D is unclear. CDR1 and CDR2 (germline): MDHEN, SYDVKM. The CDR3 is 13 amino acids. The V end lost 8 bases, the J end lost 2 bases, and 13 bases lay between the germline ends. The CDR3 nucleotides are TGTGCCAGCGGCCGTGTTCGGACCTACGAGCAGTACTTC. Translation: CASGRVRTYEQYF.

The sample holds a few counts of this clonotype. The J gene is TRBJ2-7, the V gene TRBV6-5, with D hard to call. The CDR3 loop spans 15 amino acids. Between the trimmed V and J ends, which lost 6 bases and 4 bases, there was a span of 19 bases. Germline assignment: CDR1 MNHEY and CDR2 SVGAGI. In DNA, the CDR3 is TGTGCCAGCAGCCCAATGTTAGCCAAATCTTACGAGCAGTACTTC. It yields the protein CASSPMLAKSYEQYF.

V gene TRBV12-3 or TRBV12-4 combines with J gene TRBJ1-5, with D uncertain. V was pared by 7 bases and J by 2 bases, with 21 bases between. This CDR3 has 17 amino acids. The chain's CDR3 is CASTKTGSLGGNQPQHF. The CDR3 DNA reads TGTGCCAGCACCAAGACGGGGAGCCTGGGAGGCAATCAGCCCCAGCATTTT.

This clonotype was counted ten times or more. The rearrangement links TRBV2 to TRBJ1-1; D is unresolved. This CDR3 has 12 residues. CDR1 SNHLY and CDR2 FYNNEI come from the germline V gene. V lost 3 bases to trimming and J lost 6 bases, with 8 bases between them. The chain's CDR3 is CASSDRHPEAFF. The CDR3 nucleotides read TGTGCCAGCAGTGATCGCCACCCTGAAGCTTTCTTT.

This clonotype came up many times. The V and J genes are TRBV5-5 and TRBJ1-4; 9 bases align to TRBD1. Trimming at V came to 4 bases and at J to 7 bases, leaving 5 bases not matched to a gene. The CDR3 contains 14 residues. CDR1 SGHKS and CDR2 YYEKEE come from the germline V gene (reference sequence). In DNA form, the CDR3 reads TGTGCCAGCAGCCCGACAGGGGGAAGTGAAAAACTGTTTTTT. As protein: CASSPTGGSEKLFF.

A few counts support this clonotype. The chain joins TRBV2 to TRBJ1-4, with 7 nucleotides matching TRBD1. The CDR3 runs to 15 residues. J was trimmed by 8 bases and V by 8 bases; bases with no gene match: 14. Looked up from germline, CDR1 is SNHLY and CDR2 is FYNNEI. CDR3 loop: CASSPRRDSQEKLFF. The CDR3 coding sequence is TGTGCCAGCTCACCAAGGCGGGACAGCCAAGAAAAACTGTTTTTT.

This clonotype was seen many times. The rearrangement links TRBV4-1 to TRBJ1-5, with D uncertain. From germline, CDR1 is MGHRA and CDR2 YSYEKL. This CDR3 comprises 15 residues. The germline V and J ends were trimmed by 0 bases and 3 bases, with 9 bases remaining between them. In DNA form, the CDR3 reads TGCGCCAGCAGCCAAGATATGCAGCCCAATCAGCCCCAGCATTTT. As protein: CASSQDMQPNQPQHF.

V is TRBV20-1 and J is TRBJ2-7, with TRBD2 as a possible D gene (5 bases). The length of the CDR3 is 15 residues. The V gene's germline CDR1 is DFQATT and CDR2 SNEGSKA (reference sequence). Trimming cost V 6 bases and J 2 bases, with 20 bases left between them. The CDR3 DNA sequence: TGCAGTGCCACGTCTGGCGCCGGGGATACCTACGAGCAGTACTTC. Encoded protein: CSATSGAGDTYEQYF.

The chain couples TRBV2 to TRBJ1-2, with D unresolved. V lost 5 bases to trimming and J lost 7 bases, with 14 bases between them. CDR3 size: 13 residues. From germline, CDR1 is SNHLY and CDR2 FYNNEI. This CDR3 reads CASSLNVGGGYTF. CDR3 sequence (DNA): TGTGCCAGCAGTTTAAATGTGGGTGGTGGCTACACCTTC.

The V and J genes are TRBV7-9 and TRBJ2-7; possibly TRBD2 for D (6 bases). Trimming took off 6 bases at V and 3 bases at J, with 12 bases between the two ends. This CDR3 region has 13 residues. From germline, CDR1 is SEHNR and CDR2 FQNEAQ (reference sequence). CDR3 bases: TGTGCCAGCAGGCCCGGGACTGTCTACGAGCAGTACTTC. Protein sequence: CASRPGTVYEQYF.

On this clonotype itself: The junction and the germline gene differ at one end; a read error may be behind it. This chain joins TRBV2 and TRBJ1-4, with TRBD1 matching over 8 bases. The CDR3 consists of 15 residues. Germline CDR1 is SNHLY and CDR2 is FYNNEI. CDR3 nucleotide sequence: TGTGCCAGCAGGGGAGTCGACAGGGGAAATAAAAAACTGCTTTTT. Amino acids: CASRGVDRGNKKLLF.

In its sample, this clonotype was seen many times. The DNA for the CDR3 is TGCAGCGTCCTTGGAGGGGCAATAGGGAGGGAAAAACTGTTTTTT. This encodes CSVLGGAIGREKLFF. The chain combines TRBV29-1 with TRBJ1-4; weak D call: TRBD1 (5 bases). V lost 6 bases to trimming and J lost 8 bases, with 22 bases between them. The V gene's germline CDR1 is SQVTM and CDR2 ANQGSEA. The CDR3 extends over 15 amino acids.

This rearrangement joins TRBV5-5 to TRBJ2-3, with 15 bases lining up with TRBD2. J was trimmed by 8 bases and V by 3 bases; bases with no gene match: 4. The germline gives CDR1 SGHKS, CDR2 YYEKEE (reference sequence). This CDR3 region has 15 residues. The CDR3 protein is CASSWGLAGGGTQYF. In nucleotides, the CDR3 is TGTGCCAGCAGCTGGGGACTAGCGGGAGGTGGTACGCAGTATTTT.

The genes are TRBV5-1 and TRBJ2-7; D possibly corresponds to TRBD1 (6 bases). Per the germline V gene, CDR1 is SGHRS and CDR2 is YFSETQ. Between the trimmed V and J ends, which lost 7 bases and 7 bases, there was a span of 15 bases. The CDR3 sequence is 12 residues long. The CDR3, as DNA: TGCGCCAGCCGACAGGTTCAAGAGGAGCAGTACTTC. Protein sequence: CASRQVQEEQYF.

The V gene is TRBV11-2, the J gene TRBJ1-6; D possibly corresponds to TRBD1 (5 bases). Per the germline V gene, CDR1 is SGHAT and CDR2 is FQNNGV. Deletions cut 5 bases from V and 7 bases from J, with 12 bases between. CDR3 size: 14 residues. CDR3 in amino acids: CASSGRQINSPLHF. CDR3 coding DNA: TGTGCCAGCAGCGGGCGACAGATCAATTCACCCCTCCACTTT.

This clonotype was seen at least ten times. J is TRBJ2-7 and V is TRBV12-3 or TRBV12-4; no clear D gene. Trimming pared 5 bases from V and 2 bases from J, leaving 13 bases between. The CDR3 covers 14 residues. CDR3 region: CASSPVGRTYEQYF. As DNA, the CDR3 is TGTGCCAGCAGTCCGGTCGGAAGGACCTACGAGCAGTACTTC.

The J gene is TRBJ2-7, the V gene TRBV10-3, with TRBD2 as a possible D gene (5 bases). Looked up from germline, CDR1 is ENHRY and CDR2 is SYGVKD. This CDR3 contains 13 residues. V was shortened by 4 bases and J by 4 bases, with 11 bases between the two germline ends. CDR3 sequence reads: CAISGEFVYEQYF. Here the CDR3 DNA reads TGTGCCATCAGTGGGGAGTTCGTTTACGAGCAGTACTTC.

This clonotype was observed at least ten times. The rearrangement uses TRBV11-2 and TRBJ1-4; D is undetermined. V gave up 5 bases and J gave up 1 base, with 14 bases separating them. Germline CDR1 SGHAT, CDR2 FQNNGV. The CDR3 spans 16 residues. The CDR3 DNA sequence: TGTGCCAGCAGCGCCGGATTGTCGATAACTAATGAAAAACTGTTTTTT. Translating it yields CASSAGLSITNEKLFF.

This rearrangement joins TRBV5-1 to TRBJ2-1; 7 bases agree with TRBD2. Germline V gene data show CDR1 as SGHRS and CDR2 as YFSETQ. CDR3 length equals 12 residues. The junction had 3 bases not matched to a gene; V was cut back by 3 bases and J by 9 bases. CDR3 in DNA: TGCGCCAGCAGCTGGGAGGGCGGTGAGCAGTTCTTC. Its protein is CASSWEGGEQFF.

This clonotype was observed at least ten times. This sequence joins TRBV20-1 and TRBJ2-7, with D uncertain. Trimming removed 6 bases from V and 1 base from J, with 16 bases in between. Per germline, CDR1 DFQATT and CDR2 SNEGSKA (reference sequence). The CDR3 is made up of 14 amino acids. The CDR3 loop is CSAVGTAISYEQYF. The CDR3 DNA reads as TGCAGTGCCGTGGGAACAGCGATTTCCTACGAGCAGTACTTC.

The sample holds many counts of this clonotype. This CDR3 reads CSASLGGGASEAFF. CDR3 bases: TGCAGTGCAAGCCTTGGGGGGGGGGCCTCTGAAGCTTTCTTT. The rearrangement uses TRBV20-1 and TRBJ1-1; D is perhaps TRBD1 (6 bases). The CDR3 has 14 residues. Deletions cut 6 bases from V and 6 bases from J, with 20 bases between. CDR1 is DFQATT and CDR2 is SNEGSKA in the germline V gene (reference sequence).

Written as DNA, the CDR3 is TGTGCCAGCAGCTTACAGGGGGGGGTCGGCCGATCCTATAATTCACCCCTCCACTTT. This gives the protein CASSLQGGVGRSYNSPLHF. The rearrangement joins TRBV7-9 to TRBJ1-6; 7 bases match TRBD1. The junction had 11 bases not matched to a gene; V was cut back by 2 bases and J by 1 base. Germline assignment: CDR1 SEHNR and CDR2 FQNEAQ (reference sequence). The CDR3 is 19 amino acids. The entire variable domain, with the rest obtained from reference TRBV7-9 and TRBJ1-6, is as follows: DTGVSQNPRHKITKRGQNVTFRCDPISEHNRLYWYRQTLGQGPEFLTYFQNEAQLEKSRLLSDRFSAERPKGSFSTLEIQRTEQGDSAMYLCASSLQGGVGRSYNSPLHFGNGTRLTVT.

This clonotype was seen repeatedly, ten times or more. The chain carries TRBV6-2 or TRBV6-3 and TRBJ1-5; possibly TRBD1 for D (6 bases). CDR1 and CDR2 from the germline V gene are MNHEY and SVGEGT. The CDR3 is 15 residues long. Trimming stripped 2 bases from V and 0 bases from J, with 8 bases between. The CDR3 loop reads CASSYVGASNQPQHF. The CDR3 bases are TGTGCCAGCAGTTACGTGGGGGCTAGCAATCAGCCCCAGCATTTT.

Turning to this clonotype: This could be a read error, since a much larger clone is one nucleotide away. The CDR3 region has the DNA TGTGCCAGCAGCTTGGAGGCCAGAGTAGTGTCCCATATTGGCCACACCTTC. It specifies CASSLEARVVSHIGHTF. The V and J genes are TRBV5-5 and TRBJ1-2; D call uncertain. The CDR3 runs 17 residues. Germline CDR1 SGHKS, CDR2 YYEKEE (reference sequence).

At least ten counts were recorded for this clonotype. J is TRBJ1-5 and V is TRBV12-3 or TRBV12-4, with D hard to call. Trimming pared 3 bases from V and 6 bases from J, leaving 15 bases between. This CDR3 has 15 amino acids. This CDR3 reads CASSFNPQEAQPQHF. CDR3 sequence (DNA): TGTGCCAGCAGTTTTAATCCCCAGGAGGCTCAGCCCCAGCATTTT.

The CDR3 protein is CSARALPGDDGYTF. CDR3 bases: TGCAGTGCTAGGGCCCTCCCCGGGGACGATGGCTACACCTTC. The chain uses TRBV20-1 and TRBJ1-2; D might be TRBD1 (5 bases). Trimming shortened V by 3 bases and J by 6 bases, and 17 bases separated the two germline ends. The CDR3 contains 14 residues. Germline loops: CDR1 DFQATT, CDR2 SNEGSKA (reference sequence).